Each of the 6 T cell receptor beta chains below was sequenced from the same sample in a study of T cells in Graves' hyperthyroidism and ophthalmopathy. RNA transcripts provided the source from which TCR beta CDR3 regions were amplified. When the TCR CDR3 underwent first-round RT-PCR, the HTBI primer set was used. A single record per CDR3 protein comes from TCRdb applying MiXCR to the multiplex PCR reads. The data contain about 290,000 distinct CDR3 sequences, approximately 14% of them singletons. Sequencing input: blood. Receptors originate from a woman aged 40 to 49 with Graves' hyperthyroidism.

There are many counts of this clonotype. V gene TRBV5-6 combines with J gene TRBJ1-2, with 8 bases identical to TRBD1. Germline CDR1 and CDR2: SGHDT and YYEEEE. The CDR3 has 15 amino acids. V lost 1 base and J lost 5; bases outside the gene matches: 7. As DNA, the CDR3 is TGTGCCAGCAGCTTGACGGACAGGGACTTTTATGGCTACACCTTC. Protein sequence: CASSLTDRDFYGYTF.

This clonotype was observed at least ten times. For the CDR3, the DNA is TGTGCCAGCAGTTATGTTCAAAACACCGGGGAGCTGTTTTTT. It is translated as CASSYVQNTGELFF. This chain links TRBV27 with TRBJ2-2; D not certain. With 4 bases removed from V and 2 bases from J, the gap between germline ends came to 8 bases. The CDR3 is 14 amino acids. Germline values: CDR1 MNHEY, CDR2 SMNVEV (reference sequence).

In this sample, this clonotype turned up a few times. V and J are TRBV9 and TRBJ2-2; maybe TRBD2 (6 bases). The length of the CDR3 is 19 residues. V was shortened by 4 bases and J by 6 bases, with 28 bases between the two germline ends. Germline lookup yields CDR1 SGDLS and CDR2 YYNGEE. The CDR3 bases are TGTGCCAGCAGCCCTAAACCCCCCCCGGGACTCCTTAGTGCCGGGGAGCTGTTTTTT. Protein sequence: CASSPKPPPGLLSAGELFF.

In the case of this clonotype: A clone one base away is much larger, so this may be a read error. This chain joins TRBV15 and TRBJ2-7; no clear D. The CDR3 is 13 residues long. CDR1 and CDR2 (germline): LNHNV, YYDKDF (reference sequence). The CDR3 loop reads CTTSRTVGREQYF. As DNA, the CDR3 is TGTACCACCAGCAGAACGGTTGGTCGCGAGCAGTACTTC.

The gene calls are TRBV28 and TRBJ2-2; possibly TRBD1 or TRBD2 for D (6 bases each). CDR1 is MDHEN and CDR2 is SYDVKM in the germline V gene. Trimming shortened V by 7 bases and J by 4 bases, and 19 bases separated the two germline ends. The CDR3 runs to 16 residues. The CDR3 reads CASTFRGRGVTGELFF. The CDR3 region has the DNA TGTGCCAGCACCTTCCGGGGGCGAGGTGTCACCGGGGAGCTGTTTTTT.

This clonotype was seen repeatedly, ten times or more. V usage is TRBV20-1 and J usage is TRBJ2-7, with D possibly being TRBD2 (6 bases). CDR3 length: 14 amino acids. Germline V lookup: CDR1 DFQATT, CDR2 SNEGSKA (reference sequence). Between the trimmed V and J ends, which lost 5 bases and 3 bases, there was a span of 17 bases. The DNA for the CDR3 is TGCAGTGCTGGCCGGGGTAGCGGACACTACGAGCAGTACTTC. This codes for CSAGRGSGHYEQYF.